The present T cell receptor (beta chain) was sequenced within a study of cytomegalovirus exposure and HLA in healthy donors. Study outcomes and limitations: Earlier analysis found most TCR beta V segments productive about 90% or about 30% of the time. TCR beta chains associated with HLA were, in a later analysis, more clonally expanded than equally common others.

Primers included in the PCR were 60 Vbeta and 13 Jbeta primers. Assay: immunoSEQ multiplex PCR; the TCRdb copy retains only in-frame clones and omits some. The sample yields about 67,000 clones, 80% to 90% seen once. The CDR3 is 14 residues long. The ends were cut back, 1 base at V and 5 bases at J, with 13 bases in the middle. Germline CDR1 and CDR2: SGHDT and YYEEEE. The sample holds a few counts of this clone. Its antigen is currently unknown. The donors gave bone marrow, and they were healthy. J is TRBJ2-7 and V is TRBV5-6, with D maybe TRBD2 (5 bases). This TCR came from a woman aged 25 to 39 in good health and CMV-seropositive. Specimen: PBMCs. In DNA, the CDR3 is TGTGCCAGCAGCTTGCCCGCGCGGGTCCACGAGCAGTACTTC. This translates into CASSLPARVHEQYF.